Shown below are 2 T cell receptor beta chains from a single sample sequenced in a study of T cells in Graves' hyperthyroidism and ophthalmopathy. Amplification of TCR beta CDR3 regions was performed using RNA transcripts as template. The primer set for the first-round RT-PCR of the TCR CDR3 was HTBI. Via MiXCR, TCRdb re-called the multiplex PCR reads, giving one row per CDR3 protein. The repertoire includes around 300,000 distinct CDR3 sequences, approximately 15% of them detected once, and 20% to 25% sits in the top ten. Sequencing was carried out using blood. Receptor source: a woman aged 25 to 45 with Graves' hyperthyroidism.

This sequence joins TRBV15 and TRBJ1-2; no firm D call. The CDR3 is 12 residues long. Trimming stripped 0 bases from V and 8 bases from J, with 7 bases between. CDR1 LNHNV and CDR2 YYDKDF come from the germline V gene (reference sequence). The CDR3 DNA is TGTGCCACCAGCAGAGATCTAGAAGGCTACACCTTC. Residues: CATSRDLEGYTF.

This clonotype has a count of ten or more. The rearrangement links TRBV28 to TRBJ1-2; 7 positions match TRBD1. CDR1 MDHEN and CDR2 SYDVKM come from the germline V gene. The CDR3 consists of 19 residues. Trimming removed 3 bases from V and 4 bases from J; junction bases left unmatched: 20. CDR3 residues: CASSFPAQGPQGVGYGYTF. Here the CDR3 DNA reads TGTGCCAGCAGTTTCCCCGCACAGGGGCCGCAGGGGGTAGGCTATGGCTACACCTTC.